This T cell receptor beta chain was sequenced during a study of cytomegalovirus exposure and HLA in healthy donors. Regarding the study as a whole: It was likely that a cluster of highly shared sequence variants was a sequencing artifact. Later on, an analysis showed TCR association rates differing by HLA locus, with DRB1 the most and HLA-C the fewest.

Concerning this clone itself: Antigen: not known.

V dropped 0 bases and J dropped 4 bases, with 16 bases sitting between them. The CDR3 spans 16 residues. Germline V gene data show CDR1 as GTSNPN and CDR2 as SVGIG (reference sequence). It was with 60 Vbeta and 13 Jbeta primers that the PCR ran. Produced via immunoSEQ multiplex PCR; TCRdb's table is partial and in-frame only. The data show some 110,000 clones, 65% to 85% seen once. The V and J genes are TRBV30 and TRBJ2-1; possible D gene TRBD1, 6 bases. The sample taken for sequencing was PBMCs. The sequence derives from a male donor in good health and CMV-seropositive. The CDR3 DNA is TGTGCCTGGAGTGTACCTCAGGGGTTGAAGTACAATGAGCAGTTCTTC. This gives the protein CAWSVPQGLKYNEQFF.